This record concerns one T cell receptor beta chain sequence. Study processing details: Amplification of reference gene primers was used by the study to estimate nucleated cell counts. Profiled with immunoSEQ multiplex PCR; TCRdb holds only in-frame clones, not every one. V and J calls and clone size are given by that table; D and trimming were obtained from the DNA. Of about 180,000 clones detected, 65% to 90% appear once; the ten largest clones hold about 9.6%. This sample stems from a study of blood T cell repertoires in COVID-19. Study overall: Whether acute or convalescent, the COVID-19 samples came from the United States, Italy and Spain. T cells, B-cell-depleted T cells, or PBMCs provided the cDNA or gDNA that served as material.

The CDR3 length is 13 residues. V lost 3 bases, J lost 3 bases, and 9 bases lay in between. Germline assignment: CDR1 DFQATT and CDR2 SNEGSKA (reference sequence). The rearrangement uses TRBV20-1 and TRBJ1-5; D possibly corresponds to TRBD1 (6 bases). This clonotype was obtained from a man over 45 with active or convalescent COVID-19. The sequencing sample was made of peripheral blood. CDR3: CSASGDTNQPQHF. CDR3 bases: TGCAGTGCTAGTGGGGACACCAATCAGCCCCAGCATTTT.